This entry concerns a single T cell receptor (beta chain). Authors' analysis steps: Amplification with reference gene primers provided the estimates of nucleated cell counts. Data came from immunoSEQ multiplex PCR; TCRdb stores just in-frame clones and leaves some out. D and trimming were read from the DNA, whereas the V and J calls and clone size are those reported in that table. The sample contains about 140,000 clones, approximately 80% of which appear only once. The CDR3 has 16 amino acids. After removal of 5 bases from V and 5 bases from J, the junction contained 10 bases not matched to a gene. The V gene's germline CDR1 is SGHTA and CDR2 FQGNSA. The entry originates in a study of blood T cell repertoires in COVID-19. At the level of the study: Sites in the United States, Italy and Spain provided acute and convalescent COVID-19 samples. In each case, the material was cDNA or gDNA derived from T cells, B-cell-depleted T cells, or PBMCs.

Sequencing was done on a sample of peripheral blood. The receptor was isolated from a human donor in a cohort sampled during active COVID-19. The V call is TRBV7-2, the J call TRBJ2-3; 10 nucleotides match TRBD2. The CDR3 protein is CASSRQTSGFGDTQYF. The CDR3 nucleotides read TGTGCCAGCAGCCGCCAGACTAGCGGGTTTGGAGATACGCAGTATTTT.